This passage covers 9 T cell receptor beta chains from one sample sequenced in a study of siplizumab effects on memory and regulatory T cells. Only in-frame clones appear in the TCRdb table, and some are missing; sequencing was by immunoSEQ multiplex PCR. The profile shows approximately 20,000 clones, approximately 44% of them singletons. Mixed lymphocyte reaction cells were cocultured at 37°C for more than five days. These receptors have no identified antigens. The sequencing input was CFSE-low (dividing) CD4+ T cells sorted from an allogeneic mixed lymphocyte reaction. The receptors stem from a human donor in good health; the cells came from an allogeneic mixed lymphocyte reaction. Some clones in this sample may be carry-over from other donors' samples.

On this clone: A much larger clonotype is one base distant, so this may be a read error. This chain joins TRBV6-6 and TRBJ1-5; 7 positions agree with TRBD1. The ends lost 2 bases at V and 6 bases at J; junction bases unmatched: 4. The CDR3 is 14 amino acids. Germline V gene sequence: CDR1 MNHNY, CDR2 SVGAGI (reference sequence). In DNA, the CDR3 is TGTGCCAGCAGTTACGGACAGGCGGCTCAGCCCCAGCATTTT. Its protein product is CASSYGQAAQPQHF.

In the case of this clone: This may stem from a read error, because a much larger clone lies one nucleotide away. V usage is TRBV5-4 and J usage is TRBJ1-2; D call uncertain. This CDR3 spans 14 amino acids. Germline V gene lookup returns CDR1 SGHNT and CDR2 YYREEE (reference sequence). The CDR3 region is CTSSTPDGNYGYTF. The DNA for the CDR3 is TGTACCAGCAGCACCCCAGACGGGAACTATGGCTACACCTTC.

This clone has a handful of counts. The rearrangement uses TRBV7-8 and TRBJ2-1; a weak D match, TRBD1 (5 bases). Germline values: CDR1 SGHVS, CDR2 FQNEAQ. The CDR3 totals 17 residues. V was clipped by 1 base and J by 1 base, with 14 bases between them. The CDR3 nucleotides read TGTGCCAGCAGCTTAGTTGTGGGGCCTACTTCCTACAATGAGCAGTTCTTC. Encoded protein: CASSLVVGPTSYNEQFF.

The V gene is TRBV4-3, the J gene TRBJ1-5; D is undetermined. The CDR3 is 15 amino acids. Trimming pared 5 bases from V and 1 base from J, leaving 12 bases between. CDR1 is LGHNA, CDR2 YSLEER, per germline. CDR3 sequence reads: CASSSGPTSNQPQHF. As DNA, the CDR3 is TGCGCCAGCAGCAGCGGGCCTACGAGCAATCAGCCCCAGCATTTT.

By its share, this clone is medium-sized (0.01 to 0.1%). The chain links TRBV30 to TRBJ1-4, with D unresolved. The CDR3 length is 14 residues. The germline gives CDR1 GTSNPN, CDR2 SVGIG (reference sequence). V gave up 2 bases and J gave up 4 bases, with 11 bases separating them. The CDR3 spells CAWSRSQNNEKLFF. In nucleotides, the CDR3 is TGTGCCTGGAGTCGGAGCCAGAATAATGAAAAACTGTTTTTT.

The J gene is TRBJ1-5, the V gene TRBV7-8; TRBD1 matches at 9 bases. V shed 6 bases, J shed 7 bases, and the junction held 13 bases outside the gene matches. The CDR3 length is 16 residues. CDR1 is SGHVS, CDR2 FQNEAQ, per germline. Here the CDR3 DNA reads TGTGCCAGCAGGGGTTCGGGACAGGGAGTAGGACAGCCCCAGCATTTT. Translating gives CASRGSGQGVGQPQHF. Variable domain in full (rest from reference TRBV7-8 and TRBJ1-5): GAGVSQSPRYKVAKRGQDVALRCDPISGHVSLFWYQQALGQGPEFLTYFQNEAQLDKSGLPSDRFFAERPEGSVSTLKIQRTQQEDSAVYLCASRGSGQGVGQPQHFGDGTRLSIL.

J is TRBJ2-3 and V is TRBV18, with 11 positions matching TRBD2. The V segment lost 1 base and the J segment 4 bases; nucleotides outside the gene matches: 4. The CDR3 totals 16 residues. The germline CDR1 and CDR2 sequences are KGHSH and LQKENI. The CDR3 sequence is CASSPLLAGVADTQYF. CDR3 nucleotides: TGTGCCAGCTCACCACTACTAGCGGGAGTAGCAGATACGCAGTATTTT.

The chain employs TRBV27 and TRBJ1-1; D gene unclear. V was trimmed by 5 bases and J by 1 base, leaving 11 bases between them. The CDR3 sequence is 14 residues long. The germline CDR1 and CDR2 sequences are MNHEY and SMNVEV (reference sequence). The CDR3 protein is CASSGLLRNTEAFF. The DNA of the CDR3 is TGTGCCAGCAGTGGGCTCCTAAGGAACACTGAAGCTTTCTTT.

The genes are TRBV5-1 and TRBJ1-4; D remains ambiguous. The V end was cut by 5 bases, the J end by 1 base, with 12 bases between. Germline CDR1 is SGHRS and CDR2 is YFSETQ. The CDR3 is made up of 15 amino acids. The CDR3 DNA follows: TGCGCCAGCAGTTTCCAGGTTGGAACTAATGAAAAACTGTTTTTT. Its protein product is CASSFQVGTNEKLFF.